This is a list of T cell receptor beta chains from one sample in a study of blood T cell repertoires in COVID-19. Here immunoSEQ multiplex PCR was the method, and the copy in TCRdb shows in-frame clones only, minus some. The top ten hold around 15% of the sample, which has approximately 220,000 clones, around 89% seen once. Sequencing was done on a sample of PBMCs or T cells enriched from blood (not recorded which). The receptors shown here come from a man between 25 and 39 years old who had been exposed to COVID-19. Each CDR3 is given with its conserved first and last residue. A D gene is named only where the DNA matches it firmly. Clone size is stated in some rows and not others, as once, few, many or a class when expanded.

V	D	J	size	DNA	CDR3
TRBV11-2	TRBD2	TRBJ2-1	NA	TGTGCCAGCAGCCAGTTTAATTGGAGCGGGGGTTACAATGAGCAGTTCTTC	CASSQFNWSGGYNEQFF
TRBV2	TRBD2	TRBJ2-1	NA	TGTGCCAGCAGTCCCGGGGAGCGGGGGCCCTCACTCTACAATGAGCAGTTCTTC	CASSPGERGPSLYNEQFF
TRBV7-8	NA	TRBJ1-2	NA	TGTGCCAGCAGCACCACAGGGAAACATGGCTACACCTTC	CASSTTGKHGYTF
TRBV4-3	NA	TRBJ2-3	NA	TGCGCCAGCAGCCCGCTTTGGACACCTAGCACAGATACGCAGTATTTT	CASSPLWTPSTDTQYF
TRBV5-4	TRBD2	TRBJ2-5	NA	TGTGCCAGCAGCATCCTGGGCGGGGGAGAGACCCAGTACTTC	CASSILGGGETQYF
TRBV29-1	TRBD1	TRBJ1-2	NA	TGCAGCGCCCCGGGACAGGGGACCTATGGCTACACCTTC	CSAPGQGTYGYTF
TRBV10-3	TRBD1	TRBJ1-1	NA	TGTGCCATCAGGGAGGGGACAGGGGTTGGCGCTGAAGCTTTCTTT	CAIREGTGVGAEAFF
TRBV18	NA	TRBJ1-2	NA	TGTGCCAGCTCACTGGGGACTTTACCGAATGGCTACACCTTC	CASSLGTLPNGYTF
TRBV30	NA	TRBJ2-7	NA	TGTGCCTGGAGTGTCGGAGAAGCGCAGTACTTC	CAWSVGEAQYF
TRBV27	NA	TRBJ1-2	NA	TGTGCCAGCAGCCATCTCAGGGGCAGCTATGGCTACACCTTC	CASSHLRGSYGYTF
TRBV7-9	TRBD2	TRBJ2-7	NA	TGTGCCAGCAGCTTAGTCGGCGGGGGGGTTTACGAGCAGTACTTC	CASSLVGGGVYEQYF
TRBV4-1	TRBD1	TRBJ1-2	NA	TGCGCCAGCAGCCAGCCCAGGAGAGGGGGCGAGGGCTATGGCTACACCTTC	CASSQPRRGGEGYGYTF
TRBV7-6	NA	TRBJ1-1	NA	TGTGCCAGCAGCTTAGTGGCGGGTGAGGTCACTGAAGCTTTCTTT	CASSLVAGEVTEAFF
TRBV12-5	NA	TRBJ1-5	once	TGTGCTAGTGGTTTTCGGGAGGGTCAGCCCCAGCATTTT	CASGFREGQPQHF
TRBV19	TRBD2	TRBJ2-7	NA	TGTGCCAGTAGTCAGGGACTAGCCCCGGGCTACGAGCAGTACTTC	CASSQGLAPGYEQYF
TRBV11-3	NA	TRBJ1-5	NA	TGTGCCAGCAGCTCCCCCCCCTTTCAGCCCCAGCATTTT	CASSSPPFQPQHF
TRBV18	NA	TRBJ1-2	NA	TGTGCCAGCTCAACCACAACAGGGCGCAACTATGGCTACACCTTC	CASSTTTGRNYGYTF
TRBV29-1	NA	TRBJ2-2	NA	TGCAGCGTCGGAGTCGCGAACACCGGGGAGCTGTTTTTT	CSVGVANTGELFF
TRBV4-1	TRBD1	TRBJ1-5	NA	TGCGCCAGCAGCCAAGAAGTGGGACAGGTCAATCAGCCCCAGCATTTT	CASSQEVGQVNQPQHF
TRBV6-5	NA	TRBJ2-7	NA	TGTGCCACCTACACCTCAACCGGGACAACCGAGCAGTACTTC	CATYTSTGTTEQYF
TRBV7-8	NA	TRBJ1-6	NA	TGTGCCAGCAGCGTCATTATGGGGCGAGATTCACCCCTCCACTTT	CASSVIMGRDSPLHF
TRBV11-1	NA	TRBJ2-3	NA	TGTGCCAGCAGCTTAGAGCTAGCGCTAGATACGCAGTATTTT	CASSLELALDTQYF
TRBV5-4	NA	TRBJ2-5	NA	TGTGCCAGCAGCTTGGTCTACCAAGAGACCCAGTACTTC	CASSLVYQETQYF
TRBV29-1	NA	TRBJ1-4	NA	TGCAGCGTTCACCTGGGTACAGAATCCGATGAAAAACTGTTTTTT	CSVHLGTESDEKLFF
TRBV19	NA	TRBJ1-5	NA	TGTGCCAGTAGTATAGATGCCAGGGTGTACAATCAGCCCCAGCATTTT	CASSIDARVYNQPQHF
TRBV4-1	TRBD1	TRBJ2-1	NA	TGCGCCAGCAGCCGGGACAGCTCCTACAATGAGCAGTTCTTC	CASSRDSSYNEQFF
TRBV19	NA	TRBJ1-4	few	TGTGCCAGTAGTAACAGGGTCCGGGACCGACTGTTTTTT	CASSNRVRDRLFF
TRBV2	NA	TRBJ1-5	NA	TGTGCCAGCACCACTCTGGGGGGGAGCCAGCCCCAGCATTTT	CASTTLGGSQPQHF
TRBV19	NA	TRBJ1-4	NA	TGTGCCAGTAGTAAACTAGGAGAAGGACTGTTTTTT	CASSKLGEGLFF
TRBV7-2	TRBD2	TRBJ2-1	NA	TGTGCCAGCAGTCTACTAGCGGGGGGATTCAATGAGCAGTTCTTC	CASSLLAGGFNEQFF
TRBV5-4	TRBD2	TRBJ2-3	NA	TGTGCCAGCAGCCACCTAGCGGGGGAAACAGATACGCAGTATTTT	CASSHLAGETDTQYF
TRBV4-2	NA	TRBJ1-4	NA	TGTGCCAGCAGCGGAGCAAATGAAAAACTGTTTTTT	CASSGANEKLFF
TRBV27	NA	TRBJ1-6	NA	TGTGCCAGCAGTCTGGACAGATCTCAACCCCTCCACTTT	CASSLDRSQPLHF
TRBV30	NA	TRBJ1-2	NA	TGTGCCTGGAGTGGTGGTTTCACAGTGAACTATGGCTACACCTTC	CAWSGGFTVNYGYTF
TRBV12-3/TRBV12-4	NA	TRBJ2-7	NA	TGTGCCAGCAGTCGAACTTACGAGCAGTACTTC	CASSRTYEQYF